Presented here are 3 T cell receptor beta chains from one specimen sequenced in a study of CD8 T cells in ankylosing spondylitis. MiXCR was run by TCRdb on the 5' RACE reads, yielding one entry per CDR3 protein. This table has about 69,000 distinct CDR3 sequences, about 5.7% appearing once. Input material: blood, either unsorted or a sorted T cell fraction (not recorded which). All receptors come from a male donor with ankylosing spondylitis or in good health (not recorded which).

This clonotype was seen repeatedly, ten times or more. This chain uses TRBV5-1 with TRBJ2-1; 12 nucleotides match TRBD2. Germline V gives CDR1 SGHRS, CDR2 YFSETQ. The CDR3 length is 17 residues. The V gene end was trimmed by 4 bases and the J gene end by 0 bases; junction bases not matched to a gene: 5. DNA for the CDR3: TGCGCCAGCAGCATTGGACTAGCGGGGAGCTCCTACAATGAGCAGTTCTTC. Translation: CASSIGLAGSSYNEQFF.

This clonotype was seen at least ten times. The chain couples TRBV10-3 to TRBJ2-7; D is uncertain. Germline CDR1 and CDR2: ENHRY and SYGVKD. Trimming pared 0 bases from V and 0 bases from J, leaving 3 bases between. This CDR3 contains 13 residues. The CDR3: CAISESLSYEQYF. CDR3 DNA: TGTGCCATCAGTGAGTCTCTCTCCTACGAGCAGTACTTC.

This clonotype was seen ten or more times. This chain joins TRBV14 and TRBJ1-6; 9 nucleotides agree with TRBD1. The germline V gene encodes CDR1 SGHDN and CDR2 FVKESK. The CDR3 sequence is 15 residues long. V lost 1 base and J lost 6; bases outside the gene matches: 1. The DNA for the CDR3 is TGTGCCAGCAGCCAAGGGGGACAGGGTAATTCACCCCTCCACTTT. This encodes CASSQGGQGNSPLHF.